The 20 T cell receptor beta chains reported below all come from one sample, sequenced in a study of shared clonotypes between healthy human individuals. Produced via immunoSEQ multiplex PCR; TCRdb's table is partial and in-frame only. This repertoire shows a few hundred thousand clones, about 73% found once; its top ten account for around 9.3%. Material: memory CD4+ T cells sorted from blood. Subset denoted: CD45RA-negative fraction. All receptors come from a man aged 25-40 years in good health.

A single count supports this clone. The rearrangement uses TRBV18 and TRBJ1-1; no clear D gene. V lost 6 bases and J 5 bases, leaving 10 bases between the germline ends. The CDR3 runs to 12 residues. Germline-derived CDR1 and CDR2 are KGHSH and LQKENI. The CDR3 here is CASSPSGTEAFF. CDR3 DNA: TGTGCCAGCTCCCCCAGTGGGACTGAAGCTTTCTTT.

The CDR3 region is CASSLGTSGHSTDTQYF. In DNA form, the CDR3 reads TGCGCCAGCAGCTTGGGGACTAGCGGACATAGCACAGATACGCAGTATTTT. This chain joins TRBV5-1 and TRBJ2-3, with 10 positions matching TRBD2. The junction had 4 bases not matched to a gene; V was cut back by 0 bases and J by 0 bases. The length of the CDR3 is 17 residues. Germline lookup yields CDR1 SGHRS and CDR2 YFSETQ.

This chain connects TRBV9 to TRBJ2-1; 7 positions match TRBD2. CDR1 and CDR2 (germline): SGDLS, YYNGEE. The CDR3 consists of 14 residues. The ends lost 2 bases at V and 5 bases at J; junction bases unmatched: 4. The CDR3 here is CASSVGGVHNEQFF. The CDR3 nucleotides read TGTGCCAGCAGCGTGGGAGGGGTGCACAATGAGCAGTTCTTC.

With regard to this clone: Other DNA sequences in the sample encode the same CDR3. The chain uses TRBV19 and TRBJ2-3; 12 nucleotides match TRBD2. Germline CDR1 reads LNHDA; CDR2 reads SQIVND (reference sequence). The CDR3 covers 14 residues. The J segment lost 0 bases and the V segment lost 8 bases, leaving 0 bases of the junction unmatched. The CDR3 coding sequence is TGTGCCAGTGGGACTAGCGGGAGCACAGATACGCAGTATTTT. Amino acid sequence: CASGTSGSTDTQYF.

A single count supports this clone. The DNA is omitted, as the CDR3 cannot be located on it reliably, and the CDR3 follows TCRdb's listing. The rearrangement uses TRBV25-1 and TRBJ2-4. Germline CDR1 MGHDK, CDR2 SYGVNS. The CDR3 has 14 residues if both end residues are counted. The CDR3 loop reads CASSSSNPPNIQYF.

Ten or more counts support this clone. V is TRBV2 and J is TRBJ1-5; 7 nucleotides agree with TRBD1. Per germline, CDR1 SNHLY and CDR2 FYNNEI. The V gene end was trimmed by 5 bases and the J gene end by 4 bases; junction bases not matched to a gene: 8. This CDR3 is built from 15 residues. CDR3 protein: CASSRDSINNQPQHF. The CDR3 DNA reads as TGTGCCAGCAGTAGGGACAGCATAAATAATCAGCCCCAGCATTTT.

The chain is built from TRBV28 and TRBJ1-5; D uncertain. The CDR3 has 15 residues. Germline CDR1 and CDR2: MDHEN and SYDVKM. V was trimmed by 6 bases and J by 0 bases, leaving 12 bases between them. The CDR3 sequence: CASSHIPVSNQPQHF. CDR3 nucleotide sequence: TGTGCCAGCAGCCATATACCGGTTAGCAATCAGCCCCAGCATTTT.

The chain joins TRBV15 to TRBJ2-2; D gene unclear. The V end was cut by 0 bases, the J end by 6 bases, with 8 bases between. The CDR3 extends over 14 amino acids. CDR1 is LNHNV, CDR2 YYDKDF, per germline (reference sequence). CDR3 region: CATSRDRTAGELFF. The CDR3 coding sequence is TGTGCCACCAGCAGAGATAGAACAGCCGGGGAGCTGTTTTTT.

V usage is TRBV2 and J usage is TRBJ1-1; 7 positions match TRBD1. From germline, CDR1 is SNHLY and CDR2 FYNNEI. There are 14 residues in the CDR3. V lost 3 bases and J lost 7; bases outside the gene matches: 8. The CDR3 sequence is CASSDARGRGEAFF. CDR3 in DNA: TGTGCCAGCAGTGATGCGAGGGGGCGAGGTGAAGCTTTCTTT.

The V call is TRBV5-1, the J call TRBJ2-5, with 12 positions matching TRBD2. The V gene's germline CDR1 is SGHRS and CDR2 YFSETQ. The CDR3 runs to 15 residues. The ends lost 4 bases at V and 5 bases at J; junction bases unmatched: 6. The CDR3 nucleotides read TGCGCCAGCAGCCCCTCCCTAGCGGGAGGGGAGACCCAGTACTTC. Translated: CASSPSLAGGETQYF.

V gene TRBV30 combines with J gene TRBJ1-2; 8 bases line up with TRBD1. The germline V gene has CDR1 GTSNPN and CDR2 SVGIG (reference sequence). V shed 5 bases and J 2 bases; nucleotides not matched to a gene: 7. The CDR3 totals 14 residues. Here the CDR3 DNA reads TGTGCCTGGGGCCTAGACAGGGGCAACTATGGCTACACCTTC. Its translation: CAWGLDRGNYGYTF.

The V and J genes are TRBV29-1 and TRBJ2-5; D gene uncertain. The CDR3 runs 13 residues. In germline, CDR1 is SQVTM, CDR2 ANQGSEA. Trimming shortened V by 7 bases and J by 1 base, and 13 bases separated the two germline ends. This chain's CDR3 is CSGIRSIQETQYF. The CDR3, as DNA: TGCAGCGGAATCCGATCGATCCAAGAGACCCAGTACTTC.

A remark on this clone: A far larger clone is only one base removed, so a read error is likely. The chain links TRBV7-9 to TRBJ1-2; no clear D. V was pared by 4 bases and J by 8 bases, with 14 bases between. CDR1 is SEHNR and CDR2 is FQNEAQ in the germline V gene (reference sequence). There are 13 residues in the CDR3. Written as DNA, the CDR3 is TGTGCCAGCAGCTCGACCCAGGCGGGCGGCTACACCTTC. Translated: CASSSTQAGGYTF.

The V gene is TRBV18, the J gene TRBJ2-3; D remains unclear. The germline V and J ends were trimmed by 5 bases and 4 bases, with 10 bases remaining between them. CDR3 length: 13 residues. Germline CDR1 KGHSH, CDR2 LQKENI. CDR3 coding DNA: TGTGCCAGCTCAACGACTCCGGCAGATACGCAGTATTTT. Translating gives CASSTTPADTQYF.

This clone was detected a few times. The chain employs TRBV27 and TRBJ2-6, with D unclear. V lost 3 bases and J lost 1, with 7 bases in between. The CDR3 runs to 15 residues. The germline V gene has CDR1 MNHEY and CDR2 SMNVEV (reference sequence). The CDR3 is CASSLYLSGANVLTF. The CDR3 DNA sequence: TGTGCCAGCAGTTTGTACCTGTCTGGGGCCAACGTCCTGACTTTC.

The rearrangement joins TRBV5-4 to TRBJ2-5; D is perhaps TRBD1 (7 bases). The germline CDR1 and CDR2 sequences are SGHNT and YYREEE (reference sequence). The length of the CDR3 is 17 residues. Between the trimmed V and J ends, which lost 4 bases and 5 bases, there was a span of 24 bases. The CDR3 DNA reads TGTGCCAGCAGCGCGGCAGGGGGGAGTCAAACCGGGGAGACCCAGTACTTC. Its translation: CASSAAGGSQTGETQYF.

The chain uses TRBV2 and TRBJ2-1, with D tentatively TRBD2 (5 bases). This CDR3 region has 14 residues. CDR1 is SNHLY, CDR2 FYNNEI, per germline. The CDR3 sequence: CSQPKGEGYNEQFF. CDR3 DNA: TGTTCCCAACCAAAAGGTGAGGGTTACAATGAGCAGTTCTTC.

The gene calls are TRBV9 and TRBJ2-7, with D possibly matching TRBD2 (6 bases). The V gene's germline CDR1 is SGDLS and CDR2 YYNGEE. Trimming cost V 0 bases and J 4 bases, with 11 bases left between them. This CDR3 spans 14 amino acids. The CDR3: CASSVGSGGYEQYF. CDR3 bases: TGTGCCAGCAGCGTAGGTTCCGGGGGTTACGAGCAGTACTTC.

The chain joins TRBV11-2 to TRBJ2-1, with D maybe TRBD2 (6 bases). The germline V and J ends were trimmed by 0 bases and 7 bases, with 19 bases remaining between them. This CDR3 has 17 amino acids. Germline V CDR1 and CDR2: SGHAT, FQNNGV. CDR3 sequence: CASSLELRDGVRNEQFF. CDR3 nucleotides: TGTGCCAGCAGCTTAGAACTGCGGGATGGCGTTAGGAATGAGCAGTTCTTC.

This clone turned up a few times. The rearrangement uses TRBV5-1 and TRBJ2-7; possible D gene TRBD1, 5 bases. With 7 bases removed from V and 0 bases from J, the gap between germline ends came to 14 bases. The CDR3 consists of 14 residues. Germline CDR1 is SGHRS and CDR2 is YFSETQ. Written as DNA, the CDR3 is TGCGCCAGCCGGCGGCAGGACAACTCCTACGAGCAGTACTTC. Translated: CASRRQDNSYEQYF.